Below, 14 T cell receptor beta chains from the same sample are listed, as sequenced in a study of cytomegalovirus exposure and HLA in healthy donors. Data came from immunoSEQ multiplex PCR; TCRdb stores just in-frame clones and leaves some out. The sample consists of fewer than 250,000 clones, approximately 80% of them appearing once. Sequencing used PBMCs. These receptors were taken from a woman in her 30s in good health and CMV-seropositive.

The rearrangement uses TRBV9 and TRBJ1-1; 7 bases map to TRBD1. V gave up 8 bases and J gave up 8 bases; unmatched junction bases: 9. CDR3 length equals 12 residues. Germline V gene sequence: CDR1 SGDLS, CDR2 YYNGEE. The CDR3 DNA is TGTGCCAGTGGGGAAGGGGGCGGAGAAGCTTTCTTT. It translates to CASGEGGGEAFF.

CDR3 in DNA: TGTGCCAGCAGTGGGGACTTGCGATCCTACGAGCAGTACTTC. Its protein product is CASSGDLRSYEQYF. The chain combines TRBV5-4 with TRBJ2-7; the D gene is possibly TRBD2 (6 bases). The V gene lost 5 bases and the J gene lost 1 base, with 13 bases spanning the gap. CDR1 is SGHNT and CDR2 is YYREEE in the germline V gene (reference sequence). The CDR3 sequence is 14 residues long.

CDR3 region: CASSKTQGLDTEAFF. The DNA of the CDR3 is TGTGCCAGCAGTAAGACTCAGGGGCTTGACACTGAAGCTTTCTTT. The chain joins TRBV6-6 to TRBJ1-1; D may be TRBD1 (6 bases). The CDR3 covers 15 residues. Germline assignment: CDR1 MNHNY and CDR2 SVGAGI (reference sequence). Trimming removed 5 bases from V and 3 bases from J, with 16 bases in between.

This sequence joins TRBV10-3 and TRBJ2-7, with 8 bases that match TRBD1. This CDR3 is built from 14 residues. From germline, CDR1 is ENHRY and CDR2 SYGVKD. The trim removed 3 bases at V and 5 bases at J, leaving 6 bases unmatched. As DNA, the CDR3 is TGTGCCATCAGTGAAGGGGCAGGGGGCGACGAGCAGTACTTC. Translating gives CAISEGAGGDEQYF.

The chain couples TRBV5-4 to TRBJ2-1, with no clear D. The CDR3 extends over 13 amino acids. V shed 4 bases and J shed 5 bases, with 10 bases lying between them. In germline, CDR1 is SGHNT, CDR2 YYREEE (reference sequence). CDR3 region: CASSLDANNEQFF. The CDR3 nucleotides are TGTGCCAGCAGCCTTGACGCTAACAATGAGCAGTTCTTC.

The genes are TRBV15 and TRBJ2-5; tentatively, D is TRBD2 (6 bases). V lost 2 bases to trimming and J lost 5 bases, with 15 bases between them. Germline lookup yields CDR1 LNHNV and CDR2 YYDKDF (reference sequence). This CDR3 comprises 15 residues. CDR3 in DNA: TGTGCCACCAGCAGATTCGGAGGGGCCGTCGAGACCCAGTACTTC. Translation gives CATSRFGGAVETQYF.

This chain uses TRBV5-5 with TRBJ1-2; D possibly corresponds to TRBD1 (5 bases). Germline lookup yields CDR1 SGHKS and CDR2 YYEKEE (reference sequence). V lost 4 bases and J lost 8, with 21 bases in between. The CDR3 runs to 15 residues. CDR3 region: CASSSEGTFGGGYTF. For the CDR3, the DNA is TGTGCCAGCAGCAGTGAGGGGACTTTCGGTGGCGGCTACACCTTC. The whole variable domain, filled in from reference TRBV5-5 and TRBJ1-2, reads DAGVTQSPTHLIKTRGQQVTLRCSPISGHKSVSWYQQVLGQGPQFIFQYYEKEERGRGNFPDRFSARQFPNYSSELNVNALLLGDSALYLCASSSEGTFGGGYTFGSGTRLTVV.

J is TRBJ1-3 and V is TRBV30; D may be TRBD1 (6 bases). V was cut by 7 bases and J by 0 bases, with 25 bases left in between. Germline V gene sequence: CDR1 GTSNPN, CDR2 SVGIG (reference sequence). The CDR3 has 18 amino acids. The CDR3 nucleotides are TGTGCCTTCAAGGACAGATCGAGAAATCAACACTCTGGAAACACCATATATTTT. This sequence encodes CAFKDRSRNQHSGNTIYF. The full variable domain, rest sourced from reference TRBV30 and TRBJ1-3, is SQTIHQWPATLVQPVGSPLSLECTVEGTSNPNLYWYRQAAGRGLQLLFYSVGIGQISSEVPQNLSASRPQDRQFILSSKKLLLSDSGFYLCAFKDRSRNQHSGNTIYFGEGSWLTVV.

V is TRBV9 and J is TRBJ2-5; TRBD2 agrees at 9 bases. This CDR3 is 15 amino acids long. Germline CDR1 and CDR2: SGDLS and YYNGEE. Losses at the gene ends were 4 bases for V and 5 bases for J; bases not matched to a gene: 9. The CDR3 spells CASSRNSGSFETQYF. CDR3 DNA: TGTGCCAGCAGCCGAAATAGCGGGAGTTTCGAGACCCAGTACTTC.

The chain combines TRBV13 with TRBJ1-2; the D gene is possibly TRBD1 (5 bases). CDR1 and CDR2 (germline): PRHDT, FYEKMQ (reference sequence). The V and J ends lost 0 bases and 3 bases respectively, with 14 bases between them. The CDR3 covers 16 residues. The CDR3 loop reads CASSLGPDGAYYGYTF. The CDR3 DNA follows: TGTGCCAGCAGCTTAGGACCGGACGGGGCTTACTATGGCTACACCTTC.

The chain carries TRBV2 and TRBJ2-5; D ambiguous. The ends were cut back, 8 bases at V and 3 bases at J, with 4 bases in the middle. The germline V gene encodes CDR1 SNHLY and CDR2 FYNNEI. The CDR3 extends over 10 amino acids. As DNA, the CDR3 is TGTGCCAGCGCAGAAGAGACCCAGTACTTC. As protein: CASAEETQYF.

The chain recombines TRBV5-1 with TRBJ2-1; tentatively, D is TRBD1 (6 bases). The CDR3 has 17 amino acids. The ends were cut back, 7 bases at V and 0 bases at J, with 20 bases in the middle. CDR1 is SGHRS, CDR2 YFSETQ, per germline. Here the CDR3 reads CASSLNSGQSSYNEQFF. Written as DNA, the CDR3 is TGCGCCAGCTCCCTAAACTCGGGACAAAGCTCCTACAATGAGCAGTTCTTC.

The CDR3 here is CASSVDQGYGYTF. CDR3 sequence (DNA): TGTGCCAGCAGCGTAGACCAAGGATATGGCTACACCTTC. The chain combines TRBV9 with TRBJ1-2; D is ambiguous. Germline lookup yields CDR1 SGDLS and CDR2 YYNGEE. This CDR3 comprises 13 residues. Trimming shortened V by 0 bases and J by 5 bases, and 8 bases separated the two germline ends. The full variable domain, with the rest looked up from reference TRBV9 and TRBJ1-2, is DSGVTQTPKHLITATGQRVTLRCSPRSGDLSVYWYQQSLDQGLQFLIQYYNGEERAKGNILERFSAQQFPDLHSELNLSSLELGDSALYFCASSVDQGYGYTFGSGTRLTVV.

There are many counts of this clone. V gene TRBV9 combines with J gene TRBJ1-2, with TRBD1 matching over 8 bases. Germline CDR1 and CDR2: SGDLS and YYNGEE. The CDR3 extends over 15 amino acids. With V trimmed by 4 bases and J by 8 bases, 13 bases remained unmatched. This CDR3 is CASSIKLDRVGGYTF. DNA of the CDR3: TGTGCCAGCAGCATAAAATTGGACAGGGTGGGCGGCTACACCTTC.